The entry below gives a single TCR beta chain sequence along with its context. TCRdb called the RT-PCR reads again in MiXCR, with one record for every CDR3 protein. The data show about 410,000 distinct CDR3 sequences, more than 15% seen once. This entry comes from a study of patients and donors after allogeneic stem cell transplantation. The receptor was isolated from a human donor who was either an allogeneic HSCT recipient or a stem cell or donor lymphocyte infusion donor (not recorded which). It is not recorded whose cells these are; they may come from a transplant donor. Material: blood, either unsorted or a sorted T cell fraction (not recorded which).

Here the CDR3 DNA reads TGTGCCAGCACCGAGGGACAGGGGACTATCTCTGGCTACACCTTC. Its protein product is CASTEGQGTISGYTF. This chain links TRBV6-8 with TRBJ1-2; 10 bases agree with TRBD1. CDR3 length equals 15 residues. Trimming at V came to 7 bases and at J to 7 bases, leaving 12 bases not matched to a gene. The germline V gene has CDR1 MNHGY and CDR2 SAAAGT.